This T cell receptor (beta chain) was recorded in a study of CD8 T cells in ankylosing spondylitis (dated by TCRdb to about 2017). In terms of the full investigation: The study profiled T cell receptor beta repertoires in healthy donors and ankylosing spondylitis patients to find disease-linked TCR variants. In total, the full study cohort was made up of approximately 99 healthy donors and about two dozen ankylosing spondylitis patients. Samples of peripheral blood were taken, and for ankylosing spondylitis patients, synovial fluid was collected as well. Broad study findings and their caveats: According to the report, matched synovial fluid samples from ankylosing spondylitis patients were significantly enriched for the disease-linked clones. A TCR beta motif of eight highly homologous amino acid variants appeared characteristic of blood from ankylosing spondylitis patients. Some motif variants had previously been reported in the synovial fluid and blood of reactive arthritis patients, which suggests shared mechanisms of disease initiation. The disease-linked clones had a CD8+ phenotype and were found at relatively low frequencies in peripheral blood.

The sequencing machine was an Illumina HiSeq 2500. Quantitative 5'-RACE with molecular barcodes was the method used to prepare the TCR beta libraries. Processing in the source paper ran as follows. Disease-linked TCR variants were identified with a new computational method built on a probabilistic model of VDJ rearrangement. The raw public data were reprocessed by TCRdb itself: fastp quality trimming at Q25, MiXCR clonotype calling, in-frame beta chains only. Under each unique CDR3 protein, matching rows form one entry showing the most common genes and DNA. What appears here as the V and J calls and clone size reflects TCRdb's work, not the paper's. A total of some 840,000 distinct CDR3 sequences appear in this sample, approximately 12% of them only once. Roughly 0.51% of the sample is held by the ten biggest clonotypes. V is clipped by 4 bases and J by 3 bases, and the sequence between their germline boundaries is 16 bases long. Measured from the cysteine to the phenylalanine, the CDR3 is 15 residues long. The entry retains the CDR3 DNA only, 45 bases that are in frame from base 1. Reading the germline V gene (reference sequence) gives CDR1 SGHNT and CDR2 YYREEE.

This clonotype has a handful of counts. Its antigen is not yet known. No base quality information exists; no much larger clone differs at one position. The V and J genes are TRBV5-4 and TRBJ2-5; a tentative D call is TRBD2 (7 bases match). Input material: blood, either unsorted or a sorted T cell fraction (not recorded which). The TCR sequence derives from a male donor with ankylosing spondylitis. The sequenced DNA is TGTGCCAGCAGCACTAAAGGGGGGGGGAAAGAGACCCAGTACTTC. Its protein product is CASSTKGGGKETQYF.